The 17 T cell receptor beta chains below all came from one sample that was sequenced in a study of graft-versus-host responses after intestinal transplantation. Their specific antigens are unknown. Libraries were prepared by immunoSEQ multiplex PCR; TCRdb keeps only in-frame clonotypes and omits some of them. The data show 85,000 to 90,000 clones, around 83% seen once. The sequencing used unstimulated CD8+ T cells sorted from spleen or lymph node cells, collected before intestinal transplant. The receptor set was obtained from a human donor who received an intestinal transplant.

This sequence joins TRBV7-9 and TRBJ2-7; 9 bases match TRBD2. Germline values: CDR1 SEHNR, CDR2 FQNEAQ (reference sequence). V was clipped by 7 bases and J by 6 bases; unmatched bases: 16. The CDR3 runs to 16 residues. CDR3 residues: CASTYSGSNFLGEQYF. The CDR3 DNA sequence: TGTGCCAGCACCTATAGCGGGAGCAACTTTCTGGGCGAGCAGTACTTC.

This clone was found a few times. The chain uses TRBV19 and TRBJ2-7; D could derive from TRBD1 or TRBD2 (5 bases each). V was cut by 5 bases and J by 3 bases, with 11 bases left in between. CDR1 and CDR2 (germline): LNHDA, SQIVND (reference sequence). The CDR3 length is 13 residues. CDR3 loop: CASSHGTGYEQYF. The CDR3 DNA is TGTGCCAGTAGTCACGGGACCGGCTACGAGCAGTACTTC. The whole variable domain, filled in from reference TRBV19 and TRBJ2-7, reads DGGITQSPKYLFRKEGQNVTLSCEQNLNHDAMYWYRQDPGQGLRLIYYSQIVNDFQKGDIAEGYSVSREKKESFPLTVTSAQKNPTAFYLCASSHGTGYEQYFGPGTRLTVT.

CDR3 coding DNA: TGTGCCAGCAGCTTAGGCGACGGGAGGGCTGTGGGGGAGCAGTACTTC. Amino acid sequence: CASSLGDGRAVGEQYF. V usage is TRBV11-2 and J usage is TRBJ2-7; the match to TRBD2 covers 8 bases. The CDR3 length is 16 residues. Unmatched junction bases numbered 12, after V lost 1 base and J lost 7 bases. The germline CDR1 and CDR2 sequences are SGHAT and FQNNGV.

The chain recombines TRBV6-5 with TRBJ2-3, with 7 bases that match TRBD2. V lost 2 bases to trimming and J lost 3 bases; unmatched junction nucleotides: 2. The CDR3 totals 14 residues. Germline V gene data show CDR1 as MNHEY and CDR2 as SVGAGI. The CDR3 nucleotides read TGTGCCAGCAGTTACGGACTAGGGACAGATACGCAGTATTTT. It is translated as CASSYGLGTDTQYF.

The CDR3 loop reads CASSQEGRGRSNQPQHF. DNA of the CDR3: TGCGCCAGCAGCCAAGAGGGTCGGGGACGAAGCAATCAGCCCCAGCATTTT. V and J are TRBV4-1 and TRBJ1-5; possibly TRBD1 for D (5 bases). CDR3 length equals 17 residues. CDR1 is MGHRA, CDR2 YSYEKL, per germline. V shed 0 bases and J shed 1 base, with 13 bases lying between them.

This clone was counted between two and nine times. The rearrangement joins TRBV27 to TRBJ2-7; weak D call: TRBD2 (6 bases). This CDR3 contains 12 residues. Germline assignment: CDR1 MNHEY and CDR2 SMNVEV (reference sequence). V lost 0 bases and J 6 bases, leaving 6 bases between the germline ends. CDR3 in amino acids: CASSLSGGEQYF. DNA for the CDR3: TGTGCCAGCAGTTTATCGGGGGGCGAGCAGTACTTC.

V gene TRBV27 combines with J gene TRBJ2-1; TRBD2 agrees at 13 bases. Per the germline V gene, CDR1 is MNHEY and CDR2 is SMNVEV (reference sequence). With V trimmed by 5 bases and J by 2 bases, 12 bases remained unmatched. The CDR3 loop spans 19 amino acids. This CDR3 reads CASSLGTSGTPGAYNEQFF. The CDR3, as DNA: TGTGCCAGCAGTCTTGGGACTAGCGGGACCCCGGGTGCCTACAATGAGCAGTTCTTC.

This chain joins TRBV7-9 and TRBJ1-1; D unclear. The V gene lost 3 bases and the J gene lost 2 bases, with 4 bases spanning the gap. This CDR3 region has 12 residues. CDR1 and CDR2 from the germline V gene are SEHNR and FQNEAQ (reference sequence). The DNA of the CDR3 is TGTGCCAGCAGCTTTAGAAACACTGAAGCTTTCTTT. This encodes CASSFRNTEAFF. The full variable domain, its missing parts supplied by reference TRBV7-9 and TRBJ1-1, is DTGVSQNPRHKITKRGQNVTFRCDPISEHNRLYWYRQTLGQGPEFLTYFQNEAQLEKSRLLSDRFSAERPKGSFSTLEIQRTEQGDSAMYLCASSFRNTEAFFGQGTRLTVV.

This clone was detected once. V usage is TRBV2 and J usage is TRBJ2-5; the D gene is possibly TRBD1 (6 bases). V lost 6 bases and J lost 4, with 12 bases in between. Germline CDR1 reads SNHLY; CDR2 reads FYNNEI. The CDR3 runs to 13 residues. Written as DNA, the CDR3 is TGTGCCAGCAGCAGGGGACCGGGAGAGACCCAGTACTTC. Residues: CASSRGPGETQYF. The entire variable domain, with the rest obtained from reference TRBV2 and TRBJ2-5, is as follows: EPEVTQTPSHQVTQMGQEVILRCVPISNHLYFYWYRQILGQKVEFLVSFYNNEISEKSEIFDDQFSVERPDGSNFTLKIRSTKLEDSAMYFCASSRGPGETQYFGPGTRLLVL.

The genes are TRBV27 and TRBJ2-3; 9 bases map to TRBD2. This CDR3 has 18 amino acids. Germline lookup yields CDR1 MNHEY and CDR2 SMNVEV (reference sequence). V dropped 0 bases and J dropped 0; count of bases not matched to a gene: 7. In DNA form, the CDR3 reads TGTGCCAGCAGTTTATCGATGGCTAGCGGGGCTAGCACAGATACGCAGTATTTT. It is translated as CASSLSMASGASTDTQYF.

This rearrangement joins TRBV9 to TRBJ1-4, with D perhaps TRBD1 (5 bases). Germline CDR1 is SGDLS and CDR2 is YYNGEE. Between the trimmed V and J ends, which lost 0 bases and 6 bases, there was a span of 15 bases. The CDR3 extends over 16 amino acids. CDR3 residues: CASSVDQGTWDEKLFF. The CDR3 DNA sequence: TGTGCCAGCAGCGTAGATCAGGGTACATGGGATGAAAAACTGTTTTTT.

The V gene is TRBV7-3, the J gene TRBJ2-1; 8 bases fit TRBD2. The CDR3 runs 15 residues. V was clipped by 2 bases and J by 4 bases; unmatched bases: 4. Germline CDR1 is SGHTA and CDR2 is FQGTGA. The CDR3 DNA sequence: TGTGCCAGCAGCTTACTGGCGGGGGGATACAATGAGCAGTTCTTC. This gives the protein CASSLLAGGYNEQFF.

The CDR3 here is CASSHGLAWTGELFF. CDR3 nucleotide sequence: TGCGCCAGCAGCCATGGACTAGCGTGGACCGGGGAGCTGTTTTTT. V and J are TRBV5-1 and TRBJ2-2, with 9 bases matching TRBD2. This CDR3 is built from 15 residues. The germline CDR1 and CDR2 sequences are SGHRS and YFSETQ. V shed 4 bases and J 5 bases; nucleotides not matched to a gene: 6.

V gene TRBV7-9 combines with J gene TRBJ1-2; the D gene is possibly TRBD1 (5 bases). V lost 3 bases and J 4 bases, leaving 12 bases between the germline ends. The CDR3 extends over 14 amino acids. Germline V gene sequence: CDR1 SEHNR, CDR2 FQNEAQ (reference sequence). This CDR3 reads CASSLPGWTYGYTF. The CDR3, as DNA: TGTGCCAGCAGCTTGCCAGGGTGGACCTATGGCTACACCTTC. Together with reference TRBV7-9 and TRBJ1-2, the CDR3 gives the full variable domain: DTGVSQNPRHKITKRGQNVTFRCDPISEHNRLYWYRQTLGQGPEFLTYFQNEAQLEKSRLLSDRFSAERPKGSFSTLEIQRTEQGDSAMYLCASSLPGWTYGYTFGSGTRLTVV.

The CDR3: CASSLREGPYEQYF. For the CDR3, the DNA is TGTGCCAGCAGTTTAAGGGAGGGTCCCTACGAGCAGTACTTC. The rearrangement uses TRBV27 and TRBJ2-7, with 7 bases matching TRBD2. The CDR3 is 14 amino acids. Germline V gives CDR1 MNHEY, CDR2 SMNVEV (reference sequence). V shed 2 bases, J shed 2 bases, and the junction held 3 bases outside the gene matches.

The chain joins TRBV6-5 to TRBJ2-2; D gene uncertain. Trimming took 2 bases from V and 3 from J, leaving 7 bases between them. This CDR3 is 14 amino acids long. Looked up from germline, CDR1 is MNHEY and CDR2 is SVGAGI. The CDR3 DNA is TGTGCCAGCAGTTACGGCACCCACACCGGGGAGCTGTTTTTT. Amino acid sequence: CASSYGTHTGELFF.

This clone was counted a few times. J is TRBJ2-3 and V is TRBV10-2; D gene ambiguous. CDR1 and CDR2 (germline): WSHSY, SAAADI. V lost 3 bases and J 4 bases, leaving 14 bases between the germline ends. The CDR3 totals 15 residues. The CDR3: CASSEVSPAPDTQYF. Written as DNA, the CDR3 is TGCGCCAGCAGTGAAGTGTCACCCGCTCCAGATACGCAGTATTTT.